Listed below are T cell receptor beta chains from one sample, sequenced in a study of cytomegalovirus exposure and HLA in healthy donors. Method: immunoSEQ multiplex PCR; TCRdb's copy keeps in-frame clones and lacks some. The table includes about 190,000 clones, approximately 11% detected once. The sample was PBMCs. All receptors derive from a man between 45 and 60 years old in good health and CMV-seropositive. CDR3s include the opening cysteine and the closing phenylalanine or tryptophan. D genes are given only for firm matches. Part of the rows lack a size; the others show once, few, many or a class for expanded clones.

J,V,size,D,DNA,CDR3
TRBJ2-5,TRBV27,few,NA,TGTGCCAGCAGTCTCGAACAGTCCTCCGTGGAGACCCAGTACTTC,CASSLEQSSVETQYF
TRBJ2-3,TRBV18,few,TRBD1,TGTGCCAGCTCAGGACAGGGGAGCCCCGCAGATACGCAGTATTTT,CASSGQGSPADTQYF
TRBJ1-2,TRBV6-1,NA,NA,TGTGCCAGCAGTACAGGACAGTTTATTTTTGGCTACACCTTC,CASSTGQFIFGYTF
TRBJ1-5,TRBV30,NA,TRBD1,TGTGCCTGGTTCTCCGGGACAGTTAGCAATCAGCCCCAGCATTTT,CAWFSGTVSNQPQHF
TRBJ1-2,TRBV2,NA,NA,TGTGCCAGCAGTGATTCGGTGGACAGTAAGCACTACACCTTC,CASSDSVDSKHYTF
TRBJ1-5,TRBV5-5,few,NA,TGTGCCAGCAGCTTGGACAGCAACAGAGATCAGCCCCAGCATTTT,CASSLDSNRDQPQHF
TRBJ2-1,TRBV7-3,NA,NA,TGTGCCAGCAGCCCTCGGACCTCCGGGGACAATGAGCAGTTCTTC,CASSPRTSGDNEQFF
TRBJ1-1,TRBV29-1,NA,NA,TGCAGCGTTGGGCCTCGGGGAGGGACTGAAGCTTTCTTT,CSVGPRGGTEAFF
TRBJ2-7,TRBV5-1,NA,NA,TGCGCCAGCAGGGGGGGAGGGGGAAACTCCTACGAGCAGTACTTC,CASRGGGGNSYEQYF
TRBJ1-2,TRBV15,NA,NA,TGTGCCACCAGCAGAGATCGACAGGCCCGCTATGGCTACACCTTC,CATSRDRQARYGYTF